This T cell receptor (beta chain) was captured in a study of T cells in Graves' hyperthyroidism and ophthalmopathy. RNA transcripts provided the source from which TCR beta CDR3 regions were amplified. A set of HTBI primers served as the primers for a first-round RT-PCR of the TCR CDR3. MiXCR, run by TCRdb on the multiplex PCR reads, gives a single entry per CDR3 protein. This table has 300,000 to 400,000 distinct CDR3 sequences, more than 12% appearing once. With 3 bases removed from V and 6 bases from J, the gap between germline ends came to 11 bases. The CDR3 runs to 12 residues. CDR1 is DFQATT, CDR2 SNEGSKA, per germline (reference sequence). A few counts support this clonotype.

The chain has TRBV20-1 and TRBJ1-2, with no clear D. This TCR was sampled from a woman under 40 with Graves' ophthalmopathy. The sequenced sample consisted of blood. The chain's CDR3 is CSARRGRDGYTF. The CDR3 DNA sequence: TGCAGTGCTAGGCGGGGAAGGGATGGCTACACCTTC.